The T cell receptor (beta chain) under discussion was sequenced for a study of technical replicates of blood from a few donors. Data came from immunoSEQ multiplex PCR; TCRdb stores just in-frame clones and leaves some out. The repertoire holds roughly 90,000 clones, with around 95% as singletons. This clonotype originated in a human donor in good health. Input material: T cells isolated from PBMCs.

CDR3 in DNA: TGTGCCAGCAGCAGGGACAGGGGGAAAGAGACCCAGTACTTC. Its translation is CASSRDRGKETQYF. The chain carries TRBV5-5 and TRBJ2-5, with 11 positions matching TRBD1. CDR3 length: 14 residues. CDR1 and CDR2 (germline): SGHKS, YYEKEE (reference sequence). J gave up 3 bases and V 4 bases, and 2 bases lay outside the gene matches.